The 17 T cell receptor beta chains given below trace back to one sample, sequenced in a study of cytomegalovirus exposure and HLA in healthy donors. Primers for the PCR totalled 60 Vbeta and 13 Jbeta. TCRdb keeps only in-frame clones here, not all; method: immunoSEQ multiplex PCR. The sample carries some 180,000 clones, 80% recorded once. The sample was PBMCs. These receptors came from a girl aged 10 to 17 in good health and CMV-seropositive.

This clone was observed a few times. The V gene is TRBV5-6, the J gene TRBJ2-3; 10 bases fit TRBD1. There are 17 residues in the CDR3. V lost 4 bases, J lost 3 bases, and 11 bases stayed unmatched. In germline, CDR1 is SGHDT, CDR2 YYEEEE. The CDR3 DNA follows: TGTGCCAGCAGCCTATCGCCGGGACAGGGGTGGACAGATACGCAGTATTTT. This translates into CASSLSPGQGWTDTQYF. The full variable domain, its missing parts supplied by reference TRBV5-6 and TRBJ2-3, is DAGVTQSPTHLIKTRGQQVTLRCSPKSGHDTVSWYQQALGQGPQFIFQYYEEEERQRGNFPDRFSGHQFPNYSSELNVNALLLGDSALYLCASSLSPGQGWTDTQYFGPGTRLTVL.

The CDR3 loop is CAWSKHRDYGYTF. In DNA form, the CDR3 reads TGTGCCTGGAGCAAACACCGGGACTATGGCTACACCTTC. The gene calls are TRBV30 and TRBJ1-2, with D uncertain. Germline V lookup: CDR1 GTSNPN, CDR2 SVGIG (reference sequence). The CDR3 covers 13 residues. Trimming pared 3 bases from V and 3 bases from J, leaving 11 bases between.

This chain links TRBV6-5 with TRBJ2-1; 9 positions agree with TRBD2. CDR1 and CDR2 (germline): MNHEY, SVGAGI. This CDR3 has 13 amino acids. J gave up 5 bases and V 10 bases, and 6 bases lay outside the gene matches. CDR3 sequence (DNA): TGTGCCACTTCGCGGGAGGGAAACAATGAGCAGTTCTTC. Translating gives CATSREGNNEQFF.

This chain uses TRBV19 with TRBJ2-7, with TRBD1 identical over 9 bases. With V trimmed by 6 bases and J by 5 bases, 5 bases remained unmatched. This CDR3 has 13 amino acids. Germline-derived CDR1 and CDR2 are LNHDA and SQIVND (reference sequence). CDR3 loop: CASRLGQGHEQYF. In nucleotides, the CDR3 is TGTGCCAGTAGACTGGGACAGGGCCACGAGCAGTACTTC. Full variable domain (remainder filled in from reference TRBV19 and TRBJ2-7): DGGITQSPKYLFRKEGQNVTLSCEQNLNHDAMYWYRQDPGQGLRLIYYSQIVNDFQKGDIAEGYSVSREKKESFPLTVTSAQKNPTAFYLCASRLGQGHEQYFGPGTRLTVT.

The chain recombines TRBV4-3 with TRBJ2-1, with 9 bases aligning to TRBD2. Germline V gives CDR1 LGHNA, CDR2 YSLEER. With V trimmed by 0 bases and J by 4 bases, 7 bases remained unmatched. The CDR3 spans 17 residues. The DNA of the CDR3 is TGCGCCAGCAGCCAAGAGCTACTAGCGGGCTTTTACAATGAGCAGTTCTTC. Translated, it gives CASSQELLAGFYNEQFF.

For the CDR3, the DNA is TGTGCCAGCAGCTCTGGTTACGGGGGGACTAATGAAAAACTGTTTTTT. Protein product: CASSSGYGGTNEKLFF. The chain combines TRBV7-6 with TRBJ1-4; possibly TRBD1 for D (5 bases). V gave up 4 bases and J gave up 2 bases, with 14 bases separating them. CDR3 length equals 16 residues. In germline, CDR1 is SGHVS, CDR2 FNYEAQ.

V is TRBV13 and J is TRBJ2-5, with TRBD1 matching over 8 bases. Gene TRBJ2-7 matches the end of the DNA better, so the J call may be wrong. The CDR3 spans 13 residues. Germline-derived CDR1 and CDR2 are PRHDT and FYEKMQ (reference sequence). In nucleotides, the CDR3 is TGTGCCAGCAGCTTCGGGACAGGATACGAGCAGTACTTC. Encoded protein: CASSFGTGYEQYF.

The chain employs TRBV5-4 and TRBJ2-1; the match to TRBD2 covers 11 bases. V was pared by 4 bases and J by 9 bases, with 6 bases of the junction left unmatched. The CDR3 has 14 residues. Germline V CDR1 and CDR2: SGHNT, YYREEE (reference sequence). The CDR3 region is CASSPGLAGSEQFF. The CDR3 nucleotides read TGTGCCAGCAGCCCTGGACTAGCGGGCAGTGAGCAGTTCTTC.

For the CDR3, the DNA is TGTGCCAGCAGCCCGAGGCCACTCCCAGGGGCACCTCAGCCCCAGCATTTT. Translated: CASSPRPLPGAPQPQHF. This rearrangement joins TRBV11-1 to TRBJ1-5; the D gene is possibly TRBD1 (6 bases). Per germline, CDR1 SGHAT and CDR2 FQDESV (reference sequence). This CDR3 region has 17 residues. Trimming pared 5 bases from V and 6 bases from J, leaving 23 bases between.

This chain joins TRBV4-1 and TRBJ1-2, with D tentatively TRBD1 (6 bases). Per germline, CDR1 MGHRA and CDR2 YSYEKL. CDR3 size: 15 residues. V lost 2 bases to trimming and J lost 6 bases, with 16 bases between them. CDR3 nucleotides: TGCGCCAGCAGCCAAATAGGTGCCAGGGGAGATGGCTACACCTTC. Translation gives CASSQIGARGDGYTF.

A single count supports this clone. This rearrangement joins TRBV19 to TRBJ1-4, with D possibly matching TRBD1 (6 bases). Germline CDR1 is LNHDA and CDR2 is SQIVND (reference sequence). The V gene lost 7 bases and the J gene lost 3 bases, with 15 bases spanning the gap. The CDR3 totals 15 residues. The CDR3 nucleotides read TGTGCCAGTACTCCCGGGGGGCGATCTAATGAAAAACTGTTTTTT. Translated, it gives CASTPGGRSNEKLFF.

The chain employs TRBV29-1 and TRBJ2-3, with D possibly matching TRBD2 (6 bases). The CDR3 totals 11 residues. The germline gives CDR1 SQVTM, CDR2 ANQGSEA. Trimming left V 7 bases short and J 6 bases short, with 11 bases between. CDR3 nucleotides: TGCAGCGGGAGGGTGGGGGATACGCAGTATTTT. It is translated as CSGRVGDTQYF.

V gene TRBV18 combines with J gene TRBJ2-1; 14 positions match TRBD2. V gave up 3 bases and J gave up 8 bases; unmatched junction bases: 3. Germline V lookup: CDR1 KGHSH, CDR2 LQKENI. The CDR3 consists of 15 residues. The CDR3 coding sequence is TGTGCCAGCTCACCGGGACTAGCGGGAGTGGATGAGCAGTTCTTC. Its protein product is CASSPGLAGVDEQFF.

The chain links TRBV5-6 to TRBJ1-2; D possibly corresponds to TRBD1 (5 bases). The V end was cut by 6 bases, the J end by 3 bases, with 27 bases between. The germline gives CDR1 SGHDT, CDR2 YYEEEE. The CDR3 runs 18 residues. CDR3 bases: TGTGCCAGCAACCCCCTTTTACCCCTAGGCAGGGAGGACTATGGCTACACCTTC. This gives the protein CASNPLLPLGREDYGYTF.

The CDR3 loop is CASSFFGVGEEQFF. Written as DNA, the CDR3 is TGTGCCAGCAGCTTCTTCGGGGTCGGGGAAGAGCAGTTCTTC. The rearrangement joins TRBV12-1 to TRBJ2-1; the table assigns TRBD2, which was not confirmed against the DNA. TRBV12-1 is a listed pseudogene. This CDR3 region has 14 residues.

The rearrangement uses TRBV29-1 and TRBJ1-1; D gene unclear. The CDR3 is made up of 13 amino acids. Trimming removed 5 bases at V and 0 bases at J, with 10 bases between. CDR1 and CDR2 (germline): SQVTM, ANQGSEA. The DNA of the CDR3 is TGCAGCGTTTACTCGGGGTTGAACACTGAAGCTTTCTTT. It yields the protein CSVYSGLNTEAFF.

The chain links TRBV4-2 to TRBJ2-5, with 7 bases fitting TRBD1. The germline V gene encodes CDR1 LGHNA and CDR2 YNFKEQ. The CDR3 has 16 residues. V lost 2 bases and J lost 0; bases outside the gene matches: 6. This chain's CDR3 is CASSQNPGQYQETQYF. The DNA of the CDR3 is TGTGCCAGCAGCCAAAACCCGGGACAGTACCAAGAGACCCAGTACTTC.